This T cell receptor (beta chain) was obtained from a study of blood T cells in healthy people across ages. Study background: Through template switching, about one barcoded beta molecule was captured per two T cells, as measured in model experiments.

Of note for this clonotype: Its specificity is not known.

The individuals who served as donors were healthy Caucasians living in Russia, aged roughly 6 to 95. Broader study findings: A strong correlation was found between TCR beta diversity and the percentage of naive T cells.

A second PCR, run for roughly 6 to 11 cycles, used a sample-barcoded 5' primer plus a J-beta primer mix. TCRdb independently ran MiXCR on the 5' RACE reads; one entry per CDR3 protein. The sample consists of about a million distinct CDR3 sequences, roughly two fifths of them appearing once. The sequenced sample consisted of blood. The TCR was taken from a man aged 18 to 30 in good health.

The CDR3 DNA follows: TGTGCCAGCAGTGAAGGCCGGACTAGTACGGACGAGCAGTACTTC. This codes for CASSEGRTSTDEQYF. The J gene is TRBJ2-7, the V gene TRBV2, with 7 bases fitting TRBD2. The CDR3 length is 15 residues. The V gene's germline CDR1 is SNHLY and CDR2 FYNNEI. J was trimmed by 5 bases and V by 1 base; bases with no gene match: 8.